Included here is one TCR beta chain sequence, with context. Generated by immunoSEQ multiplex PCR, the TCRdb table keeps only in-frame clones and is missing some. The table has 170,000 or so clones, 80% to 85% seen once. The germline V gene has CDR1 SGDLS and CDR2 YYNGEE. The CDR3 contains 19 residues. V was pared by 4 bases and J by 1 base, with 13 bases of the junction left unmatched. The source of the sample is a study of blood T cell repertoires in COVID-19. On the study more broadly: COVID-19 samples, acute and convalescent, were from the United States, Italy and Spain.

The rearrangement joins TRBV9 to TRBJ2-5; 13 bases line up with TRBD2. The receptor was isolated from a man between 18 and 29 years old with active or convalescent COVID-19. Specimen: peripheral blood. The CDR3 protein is CASSLTGLAGDKGQETQYF. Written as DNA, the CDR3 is TGTGCCAGCAGCCTCACCGGACTAGCGGGAGACAAGGGCCAAGAGACCCAGTACTTC.